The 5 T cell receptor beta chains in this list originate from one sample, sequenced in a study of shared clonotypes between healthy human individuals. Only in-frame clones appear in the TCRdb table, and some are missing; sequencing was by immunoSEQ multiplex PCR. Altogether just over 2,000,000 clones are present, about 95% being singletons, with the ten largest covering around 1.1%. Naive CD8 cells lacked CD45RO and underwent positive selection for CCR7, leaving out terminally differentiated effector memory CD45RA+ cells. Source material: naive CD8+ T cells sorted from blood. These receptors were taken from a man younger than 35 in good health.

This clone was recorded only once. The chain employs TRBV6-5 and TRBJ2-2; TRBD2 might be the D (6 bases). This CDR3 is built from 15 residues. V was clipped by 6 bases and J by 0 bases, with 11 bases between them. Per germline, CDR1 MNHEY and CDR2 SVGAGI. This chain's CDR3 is CASRIADANTGELFF. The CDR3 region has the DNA TGTGCCAGCAGGATAGCGGACGCGAACACCGGGGAGCTGTTTTTT.

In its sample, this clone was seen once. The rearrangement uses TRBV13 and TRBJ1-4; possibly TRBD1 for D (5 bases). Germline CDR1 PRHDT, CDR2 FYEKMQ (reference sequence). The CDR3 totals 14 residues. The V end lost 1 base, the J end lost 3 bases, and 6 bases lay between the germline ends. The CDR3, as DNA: TGTGCCAGCAGCTTAGTGGGACCTAATGAAAAACTGTTTTTT. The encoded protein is CASSLVGPNEKLFF.

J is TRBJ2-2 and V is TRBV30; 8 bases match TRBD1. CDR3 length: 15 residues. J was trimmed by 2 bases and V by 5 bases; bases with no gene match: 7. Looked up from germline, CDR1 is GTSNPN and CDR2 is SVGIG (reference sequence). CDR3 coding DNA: TGTGCCTGGTTAGACAGGGGCCTTAACACCGGGGAGCTGTTTTTT. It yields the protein CAWLDRGLNTGELFF.

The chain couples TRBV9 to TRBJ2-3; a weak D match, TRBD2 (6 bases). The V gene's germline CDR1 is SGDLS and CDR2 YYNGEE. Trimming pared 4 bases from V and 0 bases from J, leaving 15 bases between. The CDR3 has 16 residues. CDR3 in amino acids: CASSPWGSGSTDTQYF. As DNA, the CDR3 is TGTGCCAGCAGCCCCTGGGGTAGCGGAAGCACAGATACGCAGTATTTT.

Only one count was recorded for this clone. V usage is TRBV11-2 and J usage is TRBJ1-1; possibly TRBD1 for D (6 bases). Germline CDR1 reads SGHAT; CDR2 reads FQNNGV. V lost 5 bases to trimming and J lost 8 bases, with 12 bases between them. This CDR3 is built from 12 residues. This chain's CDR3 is CASSPQGREAFF. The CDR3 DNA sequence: TGTGCCAGCAGCCCTCAGGGGCGAGAAGCTTTCTTT.